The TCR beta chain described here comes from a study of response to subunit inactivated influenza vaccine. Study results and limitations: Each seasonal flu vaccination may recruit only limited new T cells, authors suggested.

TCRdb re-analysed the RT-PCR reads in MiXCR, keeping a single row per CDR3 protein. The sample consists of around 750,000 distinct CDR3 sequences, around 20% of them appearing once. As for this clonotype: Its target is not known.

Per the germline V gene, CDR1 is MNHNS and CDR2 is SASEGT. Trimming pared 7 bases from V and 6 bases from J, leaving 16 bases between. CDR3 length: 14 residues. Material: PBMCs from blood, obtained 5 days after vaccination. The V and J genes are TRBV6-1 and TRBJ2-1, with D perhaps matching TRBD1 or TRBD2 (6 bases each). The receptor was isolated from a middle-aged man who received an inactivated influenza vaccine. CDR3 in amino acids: CASKKGGDFNEQFF. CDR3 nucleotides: TGTGCCAGCAAAAAGGGGGGAGATTTCAATGAGCAGTTCTTC.